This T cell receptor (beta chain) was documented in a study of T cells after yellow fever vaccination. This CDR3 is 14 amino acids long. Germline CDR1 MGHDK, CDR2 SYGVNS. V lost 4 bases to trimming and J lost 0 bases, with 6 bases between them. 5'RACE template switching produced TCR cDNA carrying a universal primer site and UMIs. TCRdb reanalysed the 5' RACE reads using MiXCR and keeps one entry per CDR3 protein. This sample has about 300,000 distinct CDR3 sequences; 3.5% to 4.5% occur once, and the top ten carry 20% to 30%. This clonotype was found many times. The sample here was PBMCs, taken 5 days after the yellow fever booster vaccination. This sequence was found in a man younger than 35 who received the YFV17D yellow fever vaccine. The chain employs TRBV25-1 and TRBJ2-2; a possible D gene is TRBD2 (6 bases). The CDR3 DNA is TGTGCCAGCAGTGGGGGGGCGAACACCGGGGAGCTGTTTTTT. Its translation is CASSGGANTGELFF.